A single sample gave rise to the 8 T cell receptor beta chains below, sequenced in a study of blood T cell repertoires in COVID-19. Libraries were prepared by immunoSEQ multiplex PCR; TCRdb keeps only in-frame clonotypes and omits some of them. The repertoire holds 150,000 to 200,000 clones, with 80% to 90% as singletons. The sequenced material came from peripheral blood. The receptors originated from a woman aged 80 or over with acute or convalescent COVID-19.

The chain has TRBV6-5 and TRBJ2-1; 7 bases are shared with TRBD2. The germline V gene encodes CDR1 MNHEY and CDR2 SVGAGI. V shed 6 bases and J 5 bases; nucleotides not matched to a gene: 10. The CDR3 spans 15 residues. CDR3 DNA sequence: TGTGCCAGCAGGCCTGCAGCGGGGCGGAACAATGAGCAGTTCTTC. Residues: CASRPAAGRNNEQFF.

The V call is TRBV20-1, the J call TRBJ1-2, with 7 bases fitting TRBD1. Germline V gene data show CDR1 as DFQATT and CDR2 as SNEGSKA (reference sequence). CDR3 size: 15 residues. Trimming cost V 3 bases and J 0 bases; bases outside gene matches: 7. In DNA, the CDR3 is TGCAGTGCTAGTAGAGGGGGCGGCTCTAACTATGGCTACACCTTC. Protein product: CSASRGGGSNYGYTF.

This rearrangement joins TRBV7-2 to TRBJ1-5; 10 nucleotides agree with TRBD1. The CDR3 runs 17 residues. The germline V gene has CDR1 SGHTA and CDR2 FQGNSA. V was pared by 5 bases and J by 2 bases, with 9 bases of the junction left unmatched. DNA of the CDR3: TGTGCCAGCAGCATCGGGACAGGGGTATTTGGCAATCAGCCCCAGCATTTT. This gives the protein CASSIGTGVFGNQPQHF.

This clone turned up a few times. The V gene is TRBV7-9, the J gene TRBJ1-2; tentative D call: TRBD1 (5 bases). Germline CDR1 SEHNR, CDR2 FQNEAQ (reference sequence). V lost 4 bases, J lost 6 bases, and 18 bases lay in between. The CDR3 runs 15 residues. The CDR3 nucleotides read TGTGCCAGCAGCTCCCGGGCAGGGACTCTAGATGGCTACACCTTC. Amino acid sequence: CASSSRAGTLDGYTF.

The rearrangement uses TRBV29-1 and TRBJ1-1; 7 bases agree with TRBD1. Trimming cost V 5 bases and J 8 bases; bases outside gene matches: 11. From germline, CDR1 is SQVTM and CDR2 ANQGSEA. CDR3 length: 13 residues. DNA of the CDR3: TGCAGCGTTAGACAGGGTGGTTCTTCGGAAGCTTTCTTT. Its translation: CSVRQGGSSEAFF.

V is TRBV7-2 and J is TRBJ2-5, with D maybe TRBD2 (5 bases). The V end was cut by 7 bases, the J end by 1 base, with 13 bases between. The CDR3 length is 14 residues. The germline V gene encodes CDR1 SGHTA and CDR2 FQGNSA. In DNA, the CDR3 is TGTGCCAGCACCCCTGGGCTAGCCCAAGAGACCCAGTACTTC. It yields the protein CASTPGLAQETQYF.

The chain combines TRBV27 with TRBJ1-5; tentatively, D is TRBD1 (6 bases). Deletions cut 5 bases from V and 4 bases from J, with 12 bases between. The CDR3 is made up of 14 amino acids. From germline, CDR1 is MNHEY and CDR2 SMNVEV (reference sequence). The CDR3 nucleotides are TGTGCCAGCAGTAAACAGGGCATGAATCAGCCCCAGCATTTT. Its protein is CASSKQGMNQPQHF.

The chain carries TRBV18 and TRBJ2-7; 15 nucleotides match TRBD2. V lost 2 bases to trimming and J lost 7 bases; unmatched junction nucleotides: 18. Germline V CDR1 and CDR2: KGHSH, LQKENI. This CDR3 spans 20 amino acids. The CDR3 bases are TGTGCCAGCTCACCAAGGTCCGGGACTAGCGGGAGGACCTCGGGAGTGGAGCAGTACTTC. Its protein product is CASSPRSGTSGRTSGVEQYF.